This T cell receptor (beta chain) was recovered during a study of Graves' ophthalmopathy and Graves' hyperthyroidism. For repertoire sequencing, the TCR beta CDR3 regions were amplified from RNA transcripts. The workflow started with a first-round RT-PCR run with HTBI primers and then moved on to a second-round multiplex PCR. TCRdb re-derived calls from the multiplex PCR reads in MiXCR, one entry per CDR3 protein. The sample includes around 590,000 distinct CDR3 sequences, less than 45% of them seen just once. This clonotype was observed many times. The V gene's germline CDR1 is SQVTM and CDR2 ANQGSEA. This CDR3 is 12 amino acids long. The V gene lost 6 bases and the J gene lost 1 base, with 7 bases spanning the gap.

Sequences were obtained from peripheral blood or thyroid tissue (not recorded which). The chain has TRBV29-1 and TRBJ1-5, with D unclear. The sequence came from an adult man with Graves' hyperthyroidism. The CDR3 sequence: CSVGDSNQPQHF. The CDR3, as DNA: TGCAGCGTCGGCGACAGCAATCAGCCCCAGCATTTT.